Shown below are 28 T cell receptor beta chains from a single sample sequenced in a study of T-cell memory formation after mild COVID-19 (dated by TCRdb to 2020 to 2023). The method behind the library was 5' RACE. For sequencing, an Illumina NovaSeq 6000 was employed. The raw public data were reprocessed by TCRdb itself: fastp quality trimming at Q25, MiXCR clonotype calling, in-frame beta chains only. For every CDR3 protein sequence, its rows merge into one entry that carries the most common genes and DNA. Here the sample has approximately 170,000 distinct CDR3 sequences; 10% to 15% occur a single time. The ten largest clonotypes hold approximately 3.6% of the sample. Sequencing was done on a sample of PBMCs or a T cell subset sorted from them (not recorded which). The receptors stem from a man aged 18 to 30 who had mild COVID-19 (a few samples of this study predate the infection). The sample titles of this study are shuffled in the database, so cell type and time point are left out; the donor was told from shared clones.

This clonotype was counted only a few times. The V call is TRBV5-6, the J call TRBJ2-2; tentatively, D is TRBD2 (6 bases). V was pared by 4 bases and J by 5 bases, with 24 bases between. Germline CDR1 SGHDT, CDR2 YYEEEE. This CDR3 contains 18 residues. The CDR3: CASSPFEAWDWRTGELFF. In DNA form, the CDR3 reads TGTGCCAGCAGCCCGTTCGAAGCCTGGGACTGGAGGACCGGGGAGCTGTTTTTT.

J is TRBJ2-1 and V is TRBV12-3 or TRBV12-4, with D perhaps being TRBD1 or TRBD2 (5 bases each). The CDR3 runs to 14 residues. The germline V and J ends were trimmed by 5 bases and 7 bases, with 15 bases remaining between them. The CDR3 coding sequence is TGTGCCAGCAGTCGGCGACAAGGGACGAATGAGCAGTTCTTC. Protein product: CASSRRQGTNEQFF.

The V gene is TRBV29-1, the J gene TRBJ1-4; TRBD1 aligns across 9 bases. This CDR3 is built from 14 residues. Germline lookup yields CDR1 SQVTM and CDR2 ANQGSEA. The J segment lost 5 bases and the V segment lost 5 bases, leaving 6 bases of the junction unmatched. CDR3 sequence: CSVLPGTGNEKLFF. In nucleotides, the CDR3 is TGCAGCGTTCTCCCGGGGACAGGGAATGAAAAACTGTTTTTT.

The chain employs TRBV7-9 and TRBJ1-2, with a possible D match to TRBD1 (5 bases). The V and J ends lost 1 base and 8 bases respectively, with 14 bases between them. The CDR3 is made up of 14 amino acids. Germline V gene lookup returns CDR1 SEHNR and CDR2 FQNEAQ (reference sequence). CDR3 loop: CASSLEGTAWGYTF. The CDR3 bases are TGTGCCAGCAGCTTAGAAGGGACCGCCTGGGGCTACACCTTC.

Concerning this clonotype: The junction departs from germline at one end; a sequencing error may be responsible. The rearrangement joins TRBV7-9 to TRBJ1-5, with D possibly matching TRBD1 (5 bases). The germline V gene has CDR1 SEHNR and CDR2 FQNEAQ (reference sequence). The CDR3 covers 14 residues. Here the CDR3 reads CATSGGAYNQPQHF. CDR3 DNA: TGTGCCACCAGCGGCGGGGCCTACAATCAGCCCCAGCATTTT.

This clonotype was observed a few times. V usage is TRBV3-1 and J usage is TRBJ2-1; D is unclear. There are 13 residues in the CDR3. V gave up 0 bases and J gave up 7 bases, with 7 bases separating them. In germline, CDR1 is LGHDT, CDR2 YNNKEL (reference sequence). The DNA for the CDR3 is TGTGCCAGCAGCCAAGAGGGTGGGAATGAGCAGTTCTTC. Protein sequence: CASSQEGGNEQFF.

A few counts support this clonotype. The chain links TRBV5-4 to TRBJ1-5; TRBD1 aligns across 8 bases. V gave up 0 bases and J gave up 4 bases; unmatched junction bases: 6. The CDR3 covers 16 residues. Germline lookup yields CDR1 SGHNT and CDR2 YYREEE (reference sequence). CDR3 coding DNA: TGTGCCAGCAGCTTGGTTCCGGACAGGGAAAATCAGCCCCAGCATTTT. It is translated as CASSLVPDRENQPQHF.

The rearrangement uses TRBV7-2 and TRBJ2-3; D is possibly TRBD2 (5 bases). Germline assignment: CDR1 SGHTA and CDR2 FQGNSA. The CDR3 length is 13 residues. Trimming shortened V by 5 bases and J by 4 bases, and 10 bases separated the two germline ends. The CDR3 here is CASSGGWPDTQYF. In nucleotides, the CDR3 is TGTGCCAGCAGCGGAGGTTGGCCAGATACGCAGTATTTT.

This clonotype was seen a handful of times. V gene TRBV3-1 combines with J gene TRBJ1-2; perhaps TRBD1 as D (5 bases). Between the trimmed V and J ends, which lost 2 bases and 4 bases, there was a span of 14 bases. CDR3 length equals 15 residues. CDR1 is LGHDT, CDR2 YNNKEL, per germline (reference sequence). CDR3 bases: TGTGCCAGCAGCCAACGTATCAGGGAGGGCTATGGCTACACCTTC. It yields the protein CASSQRIREGYGYTF.

This clonotype was observed many times. This rearrangement joins TRBV18 to TRBJ2-1; TRBD1 is a possible D gene (6 bases). CDR1 and CDR2 (germline): KGHSH, LQKENI. The CDR3 has 11 amino acids. V lost 4 bases and J lost 10, with 8 bases in between. CDR3 amino acids: CASSLGTEQFF. The DNA for the CDR3 is TGTGCCAGCTCACTCGGGACAGAGCAGTTCTTC.

This clonotype came up many times. The chain carries TRBV5-1 and TRBJ2-2; no clear D. Trimming left V 1 base short and J 0 bases short, with 4 bases between. The CDR3 has 14 amino acids. CDR1 and CDR2 from the germline V gene are SGHRS and YFSETQ. The CDR3 protein is CASSLLPNTGELFF. CDR3 DNA sequence: TGCGCCAGCAGCTTGCTTCCGAACACCGGGGAGCTGTTTTTT. Combining the CDR3 with reference TRBV5-1 and TRBJ2-2 gives the whole variable domain KAGVTQTPRYLIKTRGQQVTLSCSPISGHRSVSWYQQTPGQGLQFLFEYFSETQRNKGNFPGRFSGRQFSNSRSEMNVSTLELGDSALYLCASSLLPNTGELFFGEGSRLTVL.

This clonotype was observed a few times. This chain uses TRBV4-2 with TRBJ2-2; 8 bases match TRBD1. Germline lookup yields CDR1 LGHNA and CDR2 YNFKEQ. CDR3 size: 16 residues. The V gene end was trimmed by 0 bases and the J gene end by 7 bases; junction bases not matched to a gene: 7. CDR3 DNA sequence: TGTGCCAGCAGCCAAGAAAGACAGGGGAATGGCGGGGAGCTGTTTTTT. The encoded protein is CASSQERQGNGGELFF.

The table lists this clonotype with many counts. The chain links TRBV9 to TRBJ2-1; 8 bases align to TRBD1. Germline values: CDR1 SGDLS, CDR2 YYNGEE. The trim removed 6 bases at V and 2 bases at J, leaving 4 bases unmatched. CDR3 length: 14 residues. CDR3 coding DNA: TGTGCCAGCACCCCACAGGGGGCCTACAATGAGCAGTTCTTC. Encoded protein: CASTPQGAYNEQFF.

This clonotype has a handful of counts. The rearrangement uses TRBV29-1 and TRBJ1-5, with unresolved D. CDR3 length: 12 amino acids. CDR1 and CDR2 from the germline V gene are SQVTM and ANQGSEA. In nucleotides, the CDR3 is TGCGGGGTCACGGCCGGCAATCAGCCCCAGCATTTT. Its protein product is CGVTAGNQPQHF.

This clonotype appeared a few times. The CDR3 loop reads CASSQGTGASYNEQFF. CDR3 nucleotides: TGTGCCAGCAGCCAGGGAACAGGGGCGTCCTACAATGAGCAGTTCTTC. This chain connects TRBV4-2 to TRBJ2-1, with 7 nucleotides matching TRBD1. CDR1 is LGHNA, CDR2 YNFKEQ, per germline. The CDR3 spans 16 residues. J lost 1 base, V lost 3 bases, and 6 bases had no gene match.

Written as DNA, the CDR3 is TGTGCCAGCAGCTTAGCGCTTTTCAGCCACACTGAAGCTTTCTTT. It encodes CASSLALFSHTEAFF. This chain links TRBV7-9 with TRBJ1-1; D unresolved. The V and J ends lost 0 bases and 3 bases respectively, with 11 bases between them. Germline V lookup: CDR1 SEHNR, CDR2 FQNEAQ (reference sequence). CDR3 size: 15 residues.

V is TRBV20-1 and J is TRBJ2-5; the D gene is possibly TRBD2 (6 bases). CDR1 is DFQATT, CDR2 SNEGSKA, per germline (reference sequence). Deletions cut 5 bases from V and 2 bases from J, with 12 bases between. The CDR3 runs 13 residues. CDR3 region: CSAAPGTQETQYF. The DNA of the CDR3 is TGCAGTGCTGCCCCGGGGACTCAAGAGACCCAGTACTTC.

The chain combines TRBV7-8 with TRBJ2-1; TRBD1 matches 8 bases. This CDR3 is 19 amino acids long. The germline CDR1 and CDR2 sequences are SGHVS and FQNEAQ. Germline trimming cut 5 bases from V and 0 bases from J; bases unmatched to any gene: 15. CDR3 sequence: CASSKSRDRFASSYNEQFF. In nucleotides, the CDR3 is TGTGCCAGCAGCAAGTCCCGGGACAGGTTCGCCAGCTCCTACAATGAGCAGTTCTTC.

In its sample, this clonotype was seen a few times. This rearrangement joins TRBV7-2 to TRBJ2-1, with 10 bases identical to TRBD2. This CDR3 has 15 amino acids. The germline V gene has CDR1 SGHTA and CDR2 FQGNSA. Trimming at V came to 2 bases and at J to 4 bases, leaving 2 bases not matched to a gene. CDR3 DNA: TGTGCCAGCAGCTTAAGACTAGCGGGTTACAATGAGCAGTTCTTC. Translating it yields CASSLRLAGYNEQFF.

The chain links TRBV5-1 to TRBJ2-7; D is possibly TRBD2 (6 bases). V was shortened by 3 bases and J by 0 bases, with 10 bases between the two germline ends. Germline V CDR1 and CDR2: SGHRS, YFSETQ. The CDR3 totals 14 residues. Here the CDR3 DNA reads TGCGCCAGCAGCTCCCAGACTAGCTCCTACGAGCAGTACTTC. Its translation is CASSSQTSSYEQYF. Together with reference TRBV5-1 and TRBJ2-7, the CDR3 gives the full variable domain: KAGVTQTPRYLIKTRGQQVTLSCSPISGHRSVSWYQQTPGQGLQFLFEYFSETQRNKGNFPGRFSGRQFSNSRSEMNVSTLELGDSALYLCASSSQTSSYEQYFGPGTRLTVT.

This clonotype was picked up many times. The chain couples TRBV5-1 to TRBJ2-2, with D tentatively TRBD1 (6 bases). The V end lost 3 bases, the J end lost 1 base, and 10 bases lay between the germline ends. Looked up from germline, CDR1 is SGHRS and CDR2 is YFSETQ. CDR3 length: 15 amino acids. DNA of the CDR3: TGCGCCAGCAGCTGGCTGACAGGGAACACCGGGGAGCTGTTTTTT. This translates into CASSWLTGNTGELFF.

The chain employs TRBV29-1 and TRBJ1-4; D might be TRBD1 (5 bases). Germline V CDR1 and CDR2: SQVTM, ANQGSEA. The CDR3 covers 14 residues. V gave up 4 bases and J gave up 8 bases, with 17 bases separating them. The CDR3 loop reads CSVGADGTWEKLFF. In DNA form, the CDR3 reads TGCAGCGTTGGAGCCGATGGGACCTGGGAAAAACTGTTTTTT.

The chain joins TRBV28 to TRBJ2-2; TRBD1 matches at 12 bases. Germline V lookup: CDR1 MDHEN, CDR2 SYDVKM. V trimming: 3 bases; J trimming: 5 bases; junction bases outside the gene matches: 7. This CDR3 has 17 residues. DNA of the CDR3: TGTGCCAGCAGTTTCTGGGACAGGGGGCTTGGGACCGGGGAGCTGTTTTTT. Amino acids: CASSFWDRGLGTGELFF.

In its sample, this clonotype was seen a few times. The gene calls are TRBV11-2 and TRBJ2-6; TRBD1 matches at 7 bases. This CDR3 spans 17 amino acids. J gave up 4 bases and V 3 bases, and 9 bases lay outside the gene matches. Germline V lookup: CDR1 SGHAT, CDR2 FQNNGV. The chain's CDR3 is CASSLIQGTRGANVLTF. CDR3 nucleotide sequence: TGTGCCAGCAGCTTGATACAGGGGACGCGCGGGGCCAACGTCCTGACTTTC.

V is TRBV5-1 and J is TRBJ1-2; 7 bases are shared with TRBD1. V shed 5 bases, J shed 2 bases, and the junction held 6 bases outside the gene matches. The V gene's germline CDR1 is SGHRS and CDR2 YFSETQ. The CDR3 totals 14 residues. The CDR3, as DNA: TGCGCCAGCAGACGACCGGGACAGAACTATGGCTACACCTTC. Translating it yields CASRRPGQNYGYTF.

The sample holds many counts of this clonotype. The rearrangement links TRBV12-3 or TRBV12-4 to TRBJ2-3; 9 bases fit TRBD1. J lost 0 bases, V lost 6 bases, and 7 bases had no gene match. CDR3 length: 16 residues. The CDR3 spells CASSRRDRASTDTQYF. CDR3 nucleotides: TGTGCCAGCAGCCGTCGGGACAGGGCCAGCACAGATACGCAGTATTTT.

The chain couples TRBV4-2 to TRBJ2-3; TRBD2 is a possible D gene (6 bases). The germline V gene encodes CDR1 LGHNA and CDR2 YNFKEQ. The CDR3 has 13 amino acids. Trimming stripped 4 bases from V and 5 bases from J, with 10 bases between. The CDR3 DNA is TGTGCCAGCAGCCCTCAGGAGGGAGATACGCAGTATTTT. Translating it yields CASSPQEGDTQYF.

This clonotype showed up just a few times. V and J are TRBV20-1 and TRBJ2-3, with 7 bases lining up with TRBD1. With 2 bases clipped from V and 2 bases from J, the junction kept 13 bases outside the gene matches. There are 17 residues in the CDR3. Germline loops: CDR1 DFQATT, CDR2 SNEGSKA (reference sequence). The CDR3 DNA is TGCAGTGCTAGACCTCGACAGGGTTTGGGCAACACAGATACGCAGTATTTT. Its protein is CSARPRQGLGNTDTQYF.